This T cell receptor (beta chain) was obtained from a study of graft-versus-host responses after intestinal transplantation. The overall study: Each of the recipients got a multivisceral, liver-intestinal, or isolated intestinal transplant. All recipients were given anti-thymocyte globulin induction, and tacrolimus and steroids were then administered for around three years.

This clone is a singleton in its sample. Its target is not known. Findings of the study overall: Across patients carrying graft-donor T cell macrochimerism, allografts held high graft-versus-host to host-versus-graft clonal ratios. HvG clone declines early post-transplant were associated with peak circulating GvH levels.

Processing released intraepithelial and lamina propria lymphocytes from the graft tissue. Method: immunoSEQ multiplex PCR; TCRdb's copy keeps in-frame clones and lacks some. Of 9,000 to 13,000 clones listed, 76% are singletons. The sequence was collected from a human patient who received an intestinal transplant, so some T cells may come from the graft donor. Source: ileum tissue, taken 23 days after intestinal transplant.

The CDR3 DNA reads as TGTGCCAGCAGCCGACCTACAGGGACCTATAATTCACCCCTCCACTTT. This sequence encodes CASSRPTGTYNSPLHF. This rearrangement joins TRBV6-6 to TRBJ1-6, with D possibly being TRBD1 (6 bases). The CDR3 consists of 16 residues. V gave up 6 bases and J gave up 2 bases, with 14 bases separating them. CDR1 and CDR2 from the germline V gene are MNHNY and SVGAGI (reference sequence).